What follows describes a single T cell receptor (beta chain). In its sample, this clonotype was seen a few times. The antigen it recognizes is unknown. No much larger clone is present one base from it, and per-base qualities are unavailable. These data originate in a study of CD8 T cells in ankylosing spondylitis (dated by TCRdb to about 2017). Notes on the research overall: The study set out to find disease-linked TCR variants by profiling T cell receptor beta repertoires in ankylosing spondylitis patients and healthy donors. The full study cohort was made up of 25 ankylosing spondylitis patients and 108 healthy donors. Peripheral blood was sampled, and synovial fluid was also collected from ankylosing spondylitis patients.

Study-level results and caveats: Some motif variants were previously reported in synovial fluid and blood of reactive arthritis patients, suggesting common disease-initiation mechanisms. The disease-linked clones had a CD8+ phenotype and were found at relatively low frequencies in peripheral blood. According to the report, matched synovial fluid samples from ankylosing spondylitis patients were significantly enriched for the disease-linked clones. A TCR beta motif made up of 7 to 9 highly homologous amino acid variants appeared to be characteristic of blood from ankylosing spondylitis patients.

The run used an Illumina MiSeq. Quantitative 5'-RACE with molecular barcodes was used to prepare TCR beta libraries. As for the original processing: To identify disease-linked TCR variants, a new computational method was used, one built on a probabilistic model of VDJ rearrangement. Using fastp trimming at Q25 and MiXCR clonotype assembly, TCRdb reanalyzed the public sequencing data and kept in-frame beta chains. Identical CDR3 proteins give one entry, which carries the most common genes and DNA. V and J calls and clone size were set by TCRdb, not the authors. The sample data list 15,000 to 20,000 distinct CDR3 sequences, and 8.2% of these were observed just once. Jointly, the top ten make up about a third of the sample. The cysteine opens and the phenylalanine closes a CDR3 of 13 amino acids. Just CDR3 DNA is preserved here, 39 bases in frame from base 1. In the germline V gene (reference sequence), CDR1 corresponds to GTSNPN and CDR2 to SVGIG. Trimming costs V 4 bases and J 5 bases, and their ends lie 11 bases apart.

Sequenced sample: blood. Recombination joined TRBV30 with TRBJ2-2; no D gene can be assigned with confidence. This TCR derives from a male donor with ankylosing spondylitis or in good health (not recorded which). The nucleotide sequence reads as follows: TGTGCCTGGAATCAAAGCCCTACCGGGGAGCTGTTTTTT. It is translated as CAWNQSPTGELFF.